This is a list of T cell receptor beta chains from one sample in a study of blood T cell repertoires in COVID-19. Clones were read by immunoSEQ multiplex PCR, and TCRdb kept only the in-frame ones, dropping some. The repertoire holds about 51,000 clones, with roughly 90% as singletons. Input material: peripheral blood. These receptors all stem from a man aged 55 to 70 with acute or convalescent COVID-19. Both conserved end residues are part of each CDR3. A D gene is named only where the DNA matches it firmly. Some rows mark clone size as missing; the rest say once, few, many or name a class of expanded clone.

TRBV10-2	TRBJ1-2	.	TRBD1	CASSEGTVYGYTF	TGCGCCAGCAGTGAGGGGACAGTCTATGGCTACACCTTC
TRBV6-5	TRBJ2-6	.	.	CASRPLASGANVLTF	TGTGCCAGCAGACCACTAGCCTCTGGGGCCAACGTCCTGACTTTC
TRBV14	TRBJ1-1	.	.	CASSQVEQGGAFF	TGTGCCAGCAGCCAAGTGGAACAGGGTGGAGCTTTCTTT
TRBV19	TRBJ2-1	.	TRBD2	CASSRAGGLYNEQFF	TGTGCCAGTAGTCGAGCGGGAGGCCTATACAATGAGCAGTTCTTC
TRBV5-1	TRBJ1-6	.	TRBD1	CASSLRTGGLGSSPLHF	TGCGCCAGCAGCTTGCGGACAGGCGGATTAGGAAGCTCACCCCTCCACTTT
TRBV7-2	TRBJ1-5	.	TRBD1	CASSAGQTSINQPQHF	TGTGCCAGCAGCGCGGGACAGACTTCCATAAATCAGCCCCAGCATTTT
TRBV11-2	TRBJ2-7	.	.	CASSLGYYEQYF	TGTGCCAGCAGCTTGGGCTACTACGAGCAGTACTTC
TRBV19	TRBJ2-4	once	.	CASSTAGFSLAGINF	TGTGCCAGCTCAACGGCCGGGTTTTCTTTGGCAGGGATCAACTTC
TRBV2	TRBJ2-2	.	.	CASSPTGGELFF	TGTGCCAGCAGTCCCACGGGGGGGGAGCTGTTTTTT
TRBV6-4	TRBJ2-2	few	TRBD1	CASSDSGQGDTGELFF	TGTGCCAGCAGTGACTCGGGACAGGGGGACACCGGGGAGCTGTTTTTT
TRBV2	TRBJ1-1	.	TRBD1	CASSPRQGLNTEAFF	TGTGCCAGCAGTCCCCGACAGGGGTTGAACACTGAAGCTTTCTTT
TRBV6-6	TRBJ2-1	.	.	CASSYSSRVNNEQFF	TGTGCCAGCAGTTACTCGTCCAGGGTGAACAATGAGCAGTTCTTC
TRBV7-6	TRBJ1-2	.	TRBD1	CASSLGTGKGNYGYTF	TGTGCCAGCAGCTTAGGGACAGGGAAGGGTAACTATGGCTACACCTTC
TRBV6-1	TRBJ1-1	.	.	CASSEGGGPEAFF	TGTGCCAGCAGTGAAGGGGGGGGTCCTGAAGCTTTCTTT
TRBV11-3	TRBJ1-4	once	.	CASSVGGSSEKLFF	TGTGCCAGCAGCGTCGGAGGATCGAGTGAAAAACTGTTTTTT
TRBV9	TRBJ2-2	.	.	CASSPQYRGTNTGELFF	TGTGCCAGCAGCCCCCAGTACCGGGGGACCAACACCGGGGAGCTGTTTTTT